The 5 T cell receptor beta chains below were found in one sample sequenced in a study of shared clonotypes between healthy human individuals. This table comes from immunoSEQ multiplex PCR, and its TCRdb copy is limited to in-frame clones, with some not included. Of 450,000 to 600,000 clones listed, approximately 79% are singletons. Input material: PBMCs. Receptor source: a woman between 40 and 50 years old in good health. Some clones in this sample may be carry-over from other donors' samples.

CDR3 region: CASSWGAEGQPQHF. The CDR3 nucleotides are TGTGCCAGCAGTTGGGGGGCCGAGGGTCAGCCCCAGCATTTT. This chain links TRBV28 with TRBJ1-5; D is perhaps TRBD1 (6 bases). Trimming took 4 bases from V and 6 from J, leaving 13 bases between them. This CDR3 is built from 14 residues. Per the germline V gene, CDR1 is MDHEN and CDR2 is SYDVKM.

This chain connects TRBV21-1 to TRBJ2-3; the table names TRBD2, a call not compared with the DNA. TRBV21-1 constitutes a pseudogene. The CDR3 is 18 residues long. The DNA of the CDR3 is TGTGCCAGCAGCAAAAGAGGTAGCGGGAGGGCCCCCACAGATACGCAGTATTTT. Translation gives CASSKRGSGRAPTDTQYF.

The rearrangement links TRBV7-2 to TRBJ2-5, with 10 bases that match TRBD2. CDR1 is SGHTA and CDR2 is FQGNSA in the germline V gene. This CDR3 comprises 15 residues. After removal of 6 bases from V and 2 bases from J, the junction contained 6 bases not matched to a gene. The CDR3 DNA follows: TGTGCCAGCAGAATCGGGACTAGCGTTCAAGAGACCCAGTACTTC. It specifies CASRIGTSVQETQYF.

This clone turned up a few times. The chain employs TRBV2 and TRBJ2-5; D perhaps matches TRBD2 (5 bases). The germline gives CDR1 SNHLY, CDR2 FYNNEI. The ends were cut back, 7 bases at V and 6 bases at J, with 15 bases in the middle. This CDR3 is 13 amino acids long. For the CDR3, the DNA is TGTGCCAGCACCCCGAATAGCGAACAGACCCAGTACTTC. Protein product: CASTPNSEQTQYF.

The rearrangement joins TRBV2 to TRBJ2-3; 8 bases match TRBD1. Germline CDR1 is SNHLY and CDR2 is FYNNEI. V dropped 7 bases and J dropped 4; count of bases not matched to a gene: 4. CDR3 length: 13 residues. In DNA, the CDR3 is TGTGCCAGCACCAGGGGGCCAGCAGATACGCAGTATTTT. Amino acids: CASTRGPADTQYF. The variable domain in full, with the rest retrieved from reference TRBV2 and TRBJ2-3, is EPEVTQTPSHQVTQMGQEVILRCVPISNHLYFYWYRQILGQKVEFLVSFYNNEISEKSEIFDDQFSVERPDGSNFTLKIRSTKLEDSAMYFCASTRGPADTQYFGPGTRLTVL.